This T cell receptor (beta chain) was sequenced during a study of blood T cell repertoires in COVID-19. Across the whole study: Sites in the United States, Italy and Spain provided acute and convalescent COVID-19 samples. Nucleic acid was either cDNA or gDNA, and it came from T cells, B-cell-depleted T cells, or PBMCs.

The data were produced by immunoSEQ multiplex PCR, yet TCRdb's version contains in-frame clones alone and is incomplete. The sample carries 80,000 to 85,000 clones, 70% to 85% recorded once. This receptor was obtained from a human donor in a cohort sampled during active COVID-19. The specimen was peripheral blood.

CDR3 amino acids: CASSQGIAGGYEQYF. CDR3 bases: TGTGCCAGCAGCCAAGGTATAGCGGGGGGTTACGAGCAGTACTTC. The chain combines TRBV4-2 with TRBJ2-7; 10 bases align to TRBD2. CDR1 and CDR2 from the germline V gene are LGHNA and YNFKEQ. V shed 1 base and J 4 bases; nucleotides not matched to a gene: 4. The CDR3 extends over 15 amino acids.